This TCR beta chain was found in a study of T-cell reconstitution after alpha-beta-depleted transplantation in children. Findings and limits, study-wide: Several hundred expanded graft clones reportedly gave rise to the alpha-beta T cells present about two months after transplant. Surviving recipient T cells and thymic progenitors underlay high day-60 TCRbeta diversity in some patients.

This clonotype has only one observation. Antigen specificity is unknown. Using unique molecular identifiers, the investigators prepared the TCRbeta library. TCRdb re-analysed the PCR reads in MiXCR, keeping a single row per CDR3 protein. The data show about 300,000 distinct CDR3 sequences, around a tenth seen once. CDR1 is LGHNA and CDR2 is YNFKEQ in the germline V gene. The CDR3 has 16 amino acids. The V gene lost 0 bases and the J gene lost 6 bases, with 15 bases spanning the gap. Sequencing used PBMCs, obtained before TCRalphabeta/CD19-depleted stem cell transplant. This clonotype was obtained from a boy under two years old with acute myeloid leukemia, due to receive a stem cell transplant. The genes are TRBV4-2 and TRBJ2-1; D is undetermined. CDR3 sequence: CASSQEFSSLVNEQFF. The CDR3 DNA reads as TGTGCCAGCAGCCAAGAATTTAGCTCCTTGGTCAATGAGCAGTTCTTC.